This T cell receptor (beta chain) was observed in a study of cytomegalovirus exposure and HLA in healthy donors. The CDR3 loop spans 16 amino acids. Per germline, CDR1 MGHRA and CDR2 YSYEKL. Trimming at V came to 1 base and at J to 3 bases, leaving 5 bases not matched to a gene. The study, taken as a whole, reports: Researchers left out some V segments, among them TRBV6-2 and TRBV6-3, as indistinguishable. There were a few CMV-associated chains whose specificity for CMV antigens was confirmed in vitro. In an earlier analysis, productive rearrangement rates for most beta V segments clustered near 87% or 30%.

PCR involved 60 Vbeta and 13 Jbeta primers. TCRdb's table, derived via immunoSEQ multiplex PCR, lists solely in-frame clones and lacks some. Among about 200,000 clones listed, around 73% were seen once. This clone showed up just a few times. Its target is unknown. Sequenced input: PBMCs. This TCR came from a woman in her thirties in good health and CMV-seronegative. V usage is TRBV4-1 and J usage is TRBJ2-3; 9 nucleotides match TRBD2. CDR3 in amino acids: CASSQGLAGRTDTQYF. Written as DNA, the CDR3 is TGCGCCAGCAGCCAAGGGCTAGCGGGGAGAACAGATACGCAGTATTTT.